This T cell receptor (beta chain) was identified during a study of blood T cell repertoires in COVID-19. As regards this clone: At one boundary the junction diverges from the germline segment, which might be a read error.

The germline gives CDR1 LGHDT, CDR2 YNNKEL (reference sequence). CDR3 length: 15 amino acids. Sequencing used immunoSEQ multiplex PCR; TCRdb keeps in-frame clones, though not all of them. Here the sample spans roughly 120,000 clones, 65% to 85% being singletons. The sequenced material came from peripheral blood. The chain recombines TRBV3-1 (or the pseudogene TRBV3-2) with TRBJ1-5; 8 positions match TRBD1. The sequence derives from a man between 65 and 85 years old with acute or convalescent COVID-19. For the CDR3, the DNA is TGTGCCAGCAGCCAAGGACCAGGGGGCAAACAGCCCCAGCATTTT. This encodes CASSQGPGGKQPQHF.